This T cell receptor (beta chain) was recovered during a study of technical replicates of blood from a few donors. Only in-frame clones appear in the TCRdb table, and some are missing; sequencing was by immunoSEQ multiplex PCR. The sample shows under 80,000 clones, 85% to 90% of them seen only once. Germline V CDR1 and CDR2: SGHTA, FQGTGA. The CDR3 contains 14 residues. V shed 3 bases and J 5 bases; nucleotides not matched to a gene: 5. The sequence was collected from a human donor in good health. Some clones in this sample may be carry-over from other donors' samples. The chain uses TRBV7-3 and TRBJ2-7, with 9 bases matching TRBD1. The specimen sequenced was PBMCs. The CDR3 DNA is TGTGCCAGCAGCTTGACAGGGGGTGACAACGAGCAGTACTTC. Its protein product is CASSLTGGDNEQYF.